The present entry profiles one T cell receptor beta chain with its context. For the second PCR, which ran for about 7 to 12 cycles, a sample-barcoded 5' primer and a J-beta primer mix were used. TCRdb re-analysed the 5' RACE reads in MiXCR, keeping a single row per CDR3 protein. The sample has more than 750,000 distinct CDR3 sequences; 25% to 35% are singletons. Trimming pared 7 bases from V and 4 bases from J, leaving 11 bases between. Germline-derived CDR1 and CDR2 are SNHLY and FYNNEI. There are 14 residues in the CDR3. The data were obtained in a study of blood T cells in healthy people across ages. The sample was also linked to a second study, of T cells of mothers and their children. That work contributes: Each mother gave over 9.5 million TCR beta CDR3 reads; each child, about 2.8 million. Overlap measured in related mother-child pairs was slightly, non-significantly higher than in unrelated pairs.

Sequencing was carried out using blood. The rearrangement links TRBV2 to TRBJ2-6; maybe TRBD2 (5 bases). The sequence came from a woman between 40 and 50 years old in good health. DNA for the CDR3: TGTGCCAGCATTAGGCGACTAGGGGCCAACGTCCTGACTTTC. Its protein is CASIRRLGANVLTF.